A selection of T cell receptor beta chains follows, all from one sample in a study of blood T cell repertoires in COVID-19. Repertoires were generated with immunoSEQ multiplex PCR, while TCRdb's copy carries only in-frame clones and drops some. The table shows 2,500 to 3,500 clones, with 93% occurring only once. Material for sequencing was peripheral blood. Receptors originate from a human donor in a cohort sampled during active COVID-19. The CDR3 runs from the conserved cysteine through the conserved F or W. Fields, in order: V gene, J gene, D gene, clone size, CDR3 DNA, CDR3 protein. The D gene is left open where the match is weak. Only some rows state a clone size, as once, few, many or a class for expanded clones.

TRBV19	TRBJ2-3	TRBD1	once	TGTGCCAGTAGTTCGGGACAGGGCACAGATACGCAGTATTTT	CASSSGQGTDTQYF
TRBV15	TRBJ1-1	-	-	TGTGCCACGGAGCCCGGGAGCGCGAACACTGAAGCTTTCTTT	CATEPGSANTEAFF
TRBV2	TRBJ2-2	-	once	TGTGCCAGCACGAGGGCCAATACCGGGGAGCTGTTTTTT	CASTRANTGELFF
TRBV19	TRBJ2-4	-	once	TGTGCCAGTAGTATGGGCCGGGGAAACATTCAGTACTTC	CASSMGRGNIQYF
TRBV19	TRBJ1-2	TRBD1	few	TGTGCCAGTAGTACCCGGGGACAGGGGTATGGCTACACCTTC	CASSTRGQGYGYTF
TRBV10-2	TRBJ1-1	-	-	TGCGCCAGCAGTGACCTAACCCGGGGGGCCACTGAAGCTTTCTTT	CASSDLTRGATEAFF
TRBV18	TRBJ2-5	-	-	TGTGCCAGCTCACCCCCCGGGGACTCGGTACGCGGTACCCAGTACTTC	CASSPPGDSVRGTQYF
TRBV18	TRBJ2-7	TRBD1	-	TGTGCCAGCTCACCAAAGTGGAGGGACAGGGCCGACGAGCAGTACTTC	CASSPKWRDRADEQYF
TRBV5-5	TRBJ1-2	TRBD1	-	TGTGCCAGCAGCACGGGACAGAACTATGGCTACACCTTC	CASSTGQNYGYTF
TRBV4-1	TRBJ2-2	TRBD1	-	TGCGCCAGCAGCCATCGGGGGACAGGGTCGGCCACCGGGGAGCTGTTTTTT	CASSHRGTGSATGELFF
TRBV18	TRBJ1-5	TRBD1	-	TGTGCCAGCTCATCTCGGACAGGCCTATATGGCAATCAGCCCCAGCATTTT	CASSSRTGLYGNQPQHF
TRBV4-2	TRBJ2-1	-	-	TGTGCCAGCAGCCCCCGCGGACTCAGCTCCTACAATGAGCAGTTCTTC	CASSPRGLSSYNEQFF
TRBV5-8	TRBJ1-5	TRBD1	-	TGTGCCAGCAGCGGGACAGGAGTTCAGCCCCAGCATTTT	CASSGTGVQPQHF
TRBV7-2	TRBJ2-4	TRBD2	-	TGTGCCAGCAGCTTAGGTAGCGGGGGTGGACTAGCCAAAAACATTCAGTACTTC	CASSLGSGGGLAKNIQYF
TRBV12-3/TRBV12-4	TRBJ2-7	-	-	TGTGCCAGCAGTTTATATTACGAGCAGTACTTC	CASSLYYEQYF
TRBV3-1/TRBV3-2	TRBJ2-5	-	-	TGTGCCAGCAGCCAAGACAACGGTCCTGGGACCCAGTACTTC	CASSQDNGPGTQYF
TRBV15	TRBJ1-5	-	-	TGTGCCACCAGCAGAGAGCCCACCGGGGGACAGCCCCAGCATTTT	CATSREPTGGQPQHF
TRBV9	TRBJ1-6	-	-	TGTGCCAGCAGCGTAGGGAGGGGAAACCTCTATAATTCACCCCTCCACTTT	CASSVGRGNLYNSPLHF
TRBV24-1	TRBJ2-3	TRBD2	-	TGTGCCACCAGTGATGTCGTCGGGTCTGGCGGGGGAACAGATACGCAGTATTTT	CATSDVVGSGGGTDTQYF
TRBV7-6	TRBJ2-2	-	-	TGTGCCAGCAGCTCCAGCAGGTCCGGGGAGCTGTTTTTT	CASSSSRSGELFF
TRBV30	TRBJ1-5	-	few	TGTGCCTGGAGCGCCCATGTAGGGGGATCCAATCAGCCCCAGCATTTT	CAWSAHVGGSNQPQHF
TRBV2	TRBJ2-7	TRBD1	-	TGTGCCAGCAGTGAAGAAAGGACAGGGGGCGCCGAGCAGTACTTC	CASSEERTGGAEQYF
TRBV27	TRBJ2-7	TRBD2	-	TGTGCCAGCAGTTTGACTAGCGGGGGATCCTACGAGCAGTACTTC	CASSLTSGGSYEQYF
TRBV12-3/TRBV12-4	TRBJ1-2	TRBD1	-	TGTGCCAGCAGGCGGACAGGGAACTATGGCTACACCTTC	CASRRTGNYGYTF
TRBV4-3	TRBJ2-3	TRBD2	-	TGCGCCAGCAGCCAAGATTCGAGCGGGAGGGCCTGGTATTTT	CASSQDSSGRAWYF
TRBV18	TRBJ1-1	TRBD1	once	TGTGCCAGCTCAGCCGACAGGGGGGTTACCACTGAAGCTTTCTTT	CASSADRGVTTEAFF
TRBV28	TRBJ2-5	-	-	TGTGCCAGCAGTTTTACGCGGGAGACCCAGTACTTC	CASSFTRETQYF
TRBV6-5	TRBJ1-6	-	-	TGTGCCAGCAGTTACGACAGATCCTATTCACCCCTCCACTTT	CASSYDRSYSPLHF
TRBV6-5	TRBJ2-3	TRBD1	-	TGTGCCAGTAGGGGGCCTAGCACAGATACGCAGTATTTT	CASRGPSTDTQYF
TRBV4-2	TRBJ2-2	TRBD2	-	TGTGCCAGCAGCCAAGATCTAACGGGACTAGCGTCGGGGGAGCTGTTTTTT	CASSQDLTGLASGELFF
TRBV6-6	TRBJ2-2	TRBD2	-	TGTGCCAGCGAACTAGCGGGGGGAAACGGGGAGCTGTTTTTT	CASELAGGNGELFF
TRBV7-2	TRBJ2-5	-	once	TGTGCCAGCAGCGCGCTACAGGGTTCACGGGCGGAGACCCAGTACTTC	CASSALQGSRAETQYF
TRBV6-1	TRBJ2-2	TRBD2	once	TGTGCCAGCAGTGTGTCTAGCGGGGGGAACACCGGGGAGCTGTTTTTT	CASSVSSGGNTGELFF
TRBV10-1	TRBJ1-1	TRBD1	-	TGCGCCAGCAGTCAGGACAGGGGGACTGAAGCTTTCTTT	CASSQDRGTEAFF
TRBV6-2/TRBV6-3	TRBJ2-7	-	-	TGTGCCAGCAGTTACTCCACCTACGAGCAGTACTTC	CASSYSTYEQYF
TRBV5-1	TRBJ2-3	TRBD2	-	TGCGCCAGCAGGACTAGCGATGCCGATACGCAGTATTTT	CASRTSDADTQYF
TRBV6-1	TRBJ1-1	TRBD1	once	TGTGCCAGCAGTGAGGGACAGCCGAACTTGAACACTGAAGCTTTCTTT	CASSEGQPNLNTEAFF
TRBV9	TRBJ1-6	TRBD1	-	TGTGCCAGCAGCCCCGGGACAGGGGGATCACCCCTCCACTTT	CASSPGTGGSPLHF
TRBV11-2	TRBJ2-3	TRBD1	-	TGTGCCAGCAGCCCGGACAGGCTTCTATCATTGACAGATACGCAGTATTTT	CASSPDRLLSLTDTQYF
TRBV7-9	TRBJ1-1	TRBD1	once	TGTGCCAGCACCGGACAGGGGGCGCACACTGAAGCTTTCTTT	CASTGQGAHTEAFF
TRBV27	TRBJ1-4	-	-	TGTGCCAGCAGTTTCAGGATTTACGGAACTAATGAAAAACTGTTTTTT	CASSFRIYGTNEKLFF
TRBV2	TRBJ2-1	TRBD2	-	TGTGCCAGCAGCCACCGGCTAGCGGGGGATAATGAGCAGTTCTTC	CASSHRLAGDNEQFF
TRBV6-5	TRBJ2-7	TRBD1	-	TGTGCCAGCACTAAATCCGGACAGGTCCCCTACGAGCAGTACTTC	CASTKSGQVPYEQYF
TRBV5-1	TRBJ2-3	TRBD2	once	TGCGCCAGCAGGGCGGGCGGGGGGACAGATACGCAGTATTTT	CASRAGGGTDTQYF
TRBV5-1	TRBJ2-5	TRBD1	once	TGCGCCAGCAGCTTAACAGGGGTCCAGCCGGAGACCCAGTACTTC	CASSLTGVQPETQYF
TRBV5-1	TRBJ2-7	TRBD2	-	TGCGCCAGCAGAAGACTAGCGGGGGGCAACTACGAGCAGTACTTC	CASRRLAGGNYEQYF
TRBV30	TRBJ1-5	-	-	TGTGCCTGGAGTCCCCAGATGGATCAGCCCCAGCATTTT	CAWSPQMDQPQHF
TRBV28	TRBJ1-2	TRBD1	-	TGTGCCAGCAGTTTATCTCGTTTTCGGGACAGGGACACTATCTATGGCTACACCTTC	CASSLSRFRDRDTIYGYTF
TRBV5-4	TRBJ2-3	TRBD1	-	TGCCGAACCGGACAGGGTGAGTCAGATACGCAGTATTTT	CRTGQGESDTQYF
TRBV10-2	TRBJ2-7	-	-	TGCGCCAGTGAGTCGGGACAACCTTCCTACGAGCAGTACTTC	CASESGQPSYEQYF